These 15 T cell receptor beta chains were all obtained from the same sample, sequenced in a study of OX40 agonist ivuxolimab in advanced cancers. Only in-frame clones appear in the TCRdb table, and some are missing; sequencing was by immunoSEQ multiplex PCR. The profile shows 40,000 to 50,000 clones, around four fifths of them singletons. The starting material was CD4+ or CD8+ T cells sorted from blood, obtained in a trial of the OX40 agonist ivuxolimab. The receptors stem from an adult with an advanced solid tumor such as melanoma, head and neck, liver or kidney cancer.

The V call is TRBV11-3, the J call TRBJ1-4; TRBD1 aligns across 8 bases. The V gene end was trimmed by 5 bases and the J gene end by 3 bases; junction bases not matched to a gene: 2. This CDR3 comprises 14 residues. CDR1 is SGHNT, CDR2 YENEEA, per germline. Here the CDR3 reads CASSVQGANEKLFF. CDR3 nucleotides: TGTGCCAGCAGCGTACAGGGGGCTAATGAAAAACTGTTTTTT.

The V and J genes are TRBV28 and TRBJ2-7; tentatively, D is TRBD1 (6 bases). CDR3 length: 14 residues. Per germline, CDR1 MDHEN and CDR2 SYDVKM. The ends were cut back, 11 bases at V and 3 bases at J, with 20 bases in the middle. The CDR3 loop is CAHYASGTNYEQYF. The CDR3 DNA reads TGTGCCCACTACGCTTCCGGGACAAACTACGAGCAGTACTTC. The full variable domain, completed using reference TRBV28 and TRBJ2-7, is DVKVTQSSRYLVKRTGEKVFLECVQDMDHENMFWYRQDPGLGLRLIYFSYDVKMKEKGDIPEGYSVSREKKERFSLILESASTNQTSMYLCAHYASGTNYEQYFGPGTRLTVT.

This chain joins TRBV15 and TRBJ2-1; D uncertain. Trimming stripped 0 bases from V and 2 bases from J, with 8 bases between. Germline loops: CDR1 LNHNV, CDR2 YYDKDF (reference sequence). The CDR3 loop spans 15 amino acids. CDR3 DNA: TGTGCCACCAGCAGAGATATCGGAACCTACAATGAGCAGTTCTTC. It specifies CATSRDIGTYNEQFF.

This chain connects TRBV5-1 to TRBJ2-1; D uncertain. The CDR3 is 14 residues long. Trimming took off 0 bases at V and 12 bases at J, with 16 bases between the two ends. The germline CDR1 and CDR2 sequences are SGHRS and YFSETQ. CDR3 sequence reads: CASSLEFLDSGQFF. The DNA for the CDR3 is TGCGCCAGCAGCTTGGAATTTCTAGACTCCGGGCAGTTCTTC.

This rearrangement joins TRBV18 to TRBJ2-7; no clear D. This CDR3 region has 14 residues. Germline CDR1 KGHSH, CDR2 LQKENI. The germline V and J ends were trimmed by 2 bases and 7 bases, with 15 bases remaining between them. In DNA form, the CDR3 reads TGTGCCAGCTCACCAAGAACAGTCCCTACGGAGCAGTACTTC. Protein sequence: CASSPRTVPTEQYF. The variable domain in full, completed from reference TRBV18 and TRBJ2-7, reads NAGVMQNPRHLVRRRGQEARLRCSPMKGHSHVYWYRQLPEEGLKFMVYLQKENIIDESGMPKERFSAEFPKEGPSILRIQQVVRGDSAAYFCASSPRTVPTEQYFGPGTRLTVT.

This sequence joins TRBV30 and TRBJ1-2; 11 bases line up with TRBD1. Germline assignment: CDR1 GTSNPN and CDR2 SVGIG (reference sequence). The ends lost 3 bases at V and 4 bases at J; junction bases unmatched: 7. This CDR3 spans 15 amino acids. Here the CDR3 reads CAWSRPGTGGYGYTF. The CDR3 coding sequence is TGTGCCTGGAGCCGCCCCGGGACAGGGGGCTATGGCTACACCTTC.

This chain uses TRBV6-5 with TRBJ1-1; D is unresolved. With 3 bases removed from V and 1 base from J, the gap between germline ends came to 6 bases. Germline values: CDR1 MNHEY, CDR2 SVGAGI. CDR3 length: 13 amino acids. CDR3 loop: CASSYLENTEAFF. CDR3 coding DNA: TGTGCCAGCAGTTATTTGGAGAACACTGAAGCTTTCTTT.

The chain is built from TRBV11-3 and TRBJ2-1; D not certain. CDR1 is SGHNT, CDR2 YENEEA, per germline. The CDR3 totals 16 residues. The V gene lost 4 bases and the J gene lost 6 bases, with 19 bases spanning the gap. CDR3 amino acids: CASSSAVSRRSNEQFF. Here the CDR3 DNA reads TGTGCCAGCAGCTCGGCTGTGAGCCGGCGGTCCAATGAGCAGTTCTTC.

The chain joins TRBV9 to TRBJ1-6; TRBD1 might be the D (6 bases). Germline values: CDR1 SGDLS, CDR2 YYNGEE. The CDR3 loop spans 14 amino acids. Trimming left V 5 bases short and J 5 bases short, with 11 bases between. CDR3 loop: CASSLRGDNSPLHF. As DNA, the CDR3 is TGTGCCAGCAGTCTTAGGGGGGATAATTCACCCCTCCACTTT.

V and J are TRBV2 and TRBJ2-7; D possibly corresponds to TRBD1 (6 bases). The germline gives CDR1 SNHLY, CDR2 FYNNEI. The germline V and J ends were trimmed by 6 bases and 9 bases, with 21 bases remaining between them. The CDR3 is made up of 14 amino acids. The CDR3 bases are TGTGCCAGCAGAACAGGGCTAGGCGTTCAGGGGCAGTACTTC. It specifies CASRTGLGVQGQYF.

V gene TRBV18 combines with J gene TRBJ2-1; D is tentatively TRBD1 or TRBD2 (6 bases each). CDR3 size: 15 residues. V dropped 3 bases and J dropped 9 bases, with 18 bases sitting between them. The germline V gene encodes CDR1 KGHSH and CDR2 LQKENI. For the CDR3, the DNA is TGTGCCAGCTCACCGGGGGGACACCCCGGGGGTGAGCAGTTCTTC. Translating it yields CASSPGGHPGGEQFF.

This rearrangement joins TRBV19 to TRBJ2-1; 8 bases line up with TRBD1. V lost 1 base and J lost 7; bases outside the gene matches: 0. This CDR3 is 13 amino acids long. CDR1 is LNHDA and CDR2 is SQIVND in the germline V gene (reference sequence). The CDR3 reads CASSIGQGNEQFF. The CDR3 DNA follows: TGTGCCAGTAGTATAGGACAGGGGAATGAGCAGTTCTTC.

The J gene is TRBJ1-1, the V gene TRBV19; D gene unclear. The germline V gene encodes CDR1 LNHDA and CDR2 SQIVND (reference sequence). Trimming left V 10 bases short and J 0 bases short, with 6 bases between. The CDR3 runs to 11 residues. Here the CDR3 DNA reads TGTGCCACGAAAATGAACACTGAAGCTTTCTTT. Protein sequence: CATKMNTEAFF.

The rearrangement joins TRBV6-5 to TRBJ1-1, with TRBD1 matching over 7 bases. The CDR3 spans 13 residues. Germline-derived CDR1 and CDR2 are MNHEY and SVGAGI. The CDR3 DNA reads TGTAGTGTCGGGACAGAAGAGAACACTGAAGCTTTCTTT. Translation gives CSVGTEENTEAFF.

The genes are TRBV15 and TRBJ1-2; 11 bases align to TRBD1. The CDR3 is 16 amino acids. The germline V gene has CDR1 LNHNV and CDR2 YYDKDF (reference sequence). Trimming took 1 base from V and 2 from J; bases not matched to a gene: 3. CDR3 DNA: TGTGCCACCAGCAGAGGGGGGACAGGGGGGAACTATGGCTACACCTTC. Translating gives CATSRGGTGGNYGYTF.